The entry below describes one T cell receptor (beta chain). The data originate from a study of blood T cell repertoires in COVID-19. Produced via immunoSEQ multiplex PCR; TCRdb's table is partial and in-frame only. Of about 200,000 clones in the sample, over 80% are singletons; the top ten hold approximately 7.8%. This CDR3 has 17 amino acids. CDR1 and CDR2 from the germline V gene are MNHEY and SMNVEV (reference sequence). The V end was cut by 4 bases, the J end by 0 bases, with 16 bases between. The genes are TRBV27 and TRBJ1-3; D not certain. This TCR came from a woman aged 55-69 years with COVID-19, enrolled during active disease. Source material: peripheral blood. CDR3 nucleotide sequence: TGTGCCAGCAGTTCAACCCGTGTACGGGACTCTGGAAACACCATATATTTT. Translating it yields CASSSTRVRDSGNTIYF.